The sample holds a few counts of the clone carrying this T cell receptor beta chain. Its antigen remains unknown. This specimen includes other DNA sequences encoding the same CDR3. A multiplex PCR was run with 60 Vbeta primers and 13 Jbeta primers. Sequencing was performed with immunoSEQ multiplex PCR; in TCRdb, only in-frame clones are kept and a portion is missing. Of a few hundred thousand clones listed, 60% to 80% are singletons. V was pared by 0 bases and J by 4 bases, with 7 bases between. CDR3 length: 13 residues. Looked up from germline, CDR1 is MNHNY and CDR2 is SVGAGI (reference sequence). The data originate from a study of cytomegalovirus exposure and HLA in healthy donors. Findings and limits, study-wide: 87-base-pair reads could not separate some V segments, including TRBV6-2 and TRBV6-3.

This clonotype originated in a woman in her twenties or thirties in good health and CMV-seronegative. J is TRBJ2-7 and V is TRBV6-6; D is unclear. The sequencing sample was made of PBMCs. CDR3 loop: CASSYSRSYEQYF. The CDR3 bases are TGTGCCAGCAGTTACTCGAGGTCTTACGAGCAGTACTTC.